A single T cell receptor beta chain is shown here with its context. The specificity of this receptor is unknown. Base qualities are not provided; no much larger clone lies one nucleotide away. The entry originates in a study of PD-1 blockade in classical Hodgkin lymphoma (TCRdb year 2020). Broadly, across the study: Nivolumab dosing was 3 mg/kg intravenously every 2 weeks, continuing until either disease progression or unacceptable toxicity. A peripheral blood immune signature of response to PD-1 blockade in classical Hodgkin lymphoma was defined using TCR beta sequencing and CyTOF. On the study overall, not on this receptor specifically: A significant rise by C4D1 was seen in CD4+ but not CD8+ TCR diversity (p=0.0027 vs p=0.16), with the rise being most apparent in complete responders (p=0.02). The study was restricted to a single clinical trial cohort, and the causes of repertoire differences, possibly disease activity or prior therapy, were left undefined. Baseline TCR diversity was reported to be lower in newly diagnosed patients than in healthy donors, and even lower in relapsed/refractory patients. Patients starting nivolumab less than 1 year after ASCT had lower diversity and were excluded from later analyses to avoid confounding by immune reconstitution. Trial patients achieving complete response had baseline diversity similar to newly diagnosed patients, whereas partial responders and progressors had significantly lower diversity.

What this sample's time point label stands for: cycle 4 day 1 (C4D1), after 6 weeks of nivolumab. All trial patients had relapsed after autologous stem cell transplantation, with cohorts A, B and C differing in prior brentuximab vedotin exposure. A total of over 50 patients with relapsed/refractory classical Hodgkin lymphoma made up the trial cohort, and each patient's best overall response was complete response, partial response or progressive disease. In the multi-cohort phase II CheckMate 205 trial, trial patients received single-agent nivolumab. An independent review committee assessed best overall response using the 2007 International Working Group response criteria. Trial PBMCs were collected immediately before nivolumab initiation (C1D1) and during therapy at cycle 2 day 1 and cycle 4 day 1. After peripheral blood was drawn into 8 mL Vacutainer Cell Preparation Tubes, PBMCs were isolated by centrifugation and then cryopreserved.

Genomic DNA was isolated using the Qiagen DNeasy kit from unsorted PBMCs as well as from negatively selected CD4+ and CD8+ fractions. Using primers that anneal to V and J segments, immunoSEQ multiplex PCR amplified the TCR beta CDR3 regions. A synthetic immune receptor repertoire was used to minimize amplification bias, and any residual bias was removed computationally once sequencing was done. The original pipeline was this. Custom Python scripts were used to quantify repertoire diversity as the Shannon entropy index. Unsorted, CD4+ and CD8+ repertoires were analyzed separately, except in combined analyses where CD4+ and CD8+ sequences were merged in silico. A clone counted as expanded when the clone's frequency after treatment rose at least 2-fold relative to C1D1, and clones undetected at baseline were given a pseudocount of 0.5. Singleton clones were defined as clones with 0 or 1 copy at C1D1, and non-singleton clones were defined as clones with 2 or more copies. Clones expanded in unsorted samples were annotated as CD4+, CD8+ or unknown by matching protein sequences in sorted samples from the same patient. Wilcoxon tests on paired samples were used to test changes in diversity from C1D1 to C4D1. The source is immuneACCESS, and TCRdb retained only in-frame sequences with V and J called. Part of the clones is not carried over; for the studies checked, unresolved V genes explain less than half of this, and the remainder is unexplained. V and J calls and clone size follow that table, whereas D and trimming were derived from the DNA. The sample table shows around 25,000 clones, and 60% to 80% are seen once. The ten largest clones take up 15% to 20% of the sample.

V is reduced by 5 bases and J by 6 bases, leaving a spacing of 13 bases between them. CDR1 and CDR2 (SGHTA, FQGNSA) derive from the germline V gene. The CDR3 has 13 amino acids, counting the end cysteine and phenylalanine. The retained sequence is limited to the CDR3, 39 bases, with the frame set at the first base. The sequence derives from a human donor with classical Hodgkin lymphoma. The chain uses TRBV7-2 and TRBJ1-2; a weak D assignment points to TRBD1 (6 bases agree). Source: peripheral blood mononuclear cells (PBMCs), taken before the fourth cycle of nivolumab. This receptor has the CDR3 CASSRGQGNGYTF. The DNA sequence is TGTGCCAGCAGCAGAGGGCAGGGGAATGGCTACACCTTC.